This TCR beta chain originates from a study of spatial heterogeneity in lung cancer. Points from the study as a whole: How many expanded intratumoral alpha and beta TCRs were present tracked the tumor mutation count, which was a count of nonsynonymous mutations.

Time point meaning: sample taken at primary tumor resection. In the case of this clonotype: Its antigen is currently unknown. This beta chain appears as a stray read in a library generated for alpha chains; its size is not informative.

There are 13 residues in the CDR3. V lost 3 bases and J lost 2; bases outside the gene matches: 0. The germline V gene encodes CDR1 LGHDT and CDR2 YNNKEL (reference sequence). TCRdb recomputed calls from the 5' RACE reads with MiXCR, one row per CDR3 protein. The table has roughly 2,900 distinct CDR3 sequences, 5.5% to 6% seen once; the top ten hold 15% to 20%. This sequence joins TRBV3-1 and TRBJ2-7; TRBD2 aligns across 8 bases. The sequencing here drew on lung tumor tissue, taken at surgery. This receptor was identified in a male donor with early-stage non-small cell lung cancer. Here the CDR3 DNA reads TGTGCCAGCAGCCAGCGGGAGGCCTACGAGCAGTACTTC. It encodes CASSQREAYEQYF.